This T cell receptor (beta chain) was observed in a study of CD8 T cells in Susac syndrome. The length of the CDR3 is 11 residues. This clonotype has a single count. When the RNA was reverse transcribed, random hexamers were used with an input of about 0.5 to 1 ug. Across 54 Vbeta and 13 Jbeta, TCR beta CDR3 was amplified with immunoSEQ multiplex PCR. TCRdb passed the immunoSEQ multiplex PCR reads through MiXCR, listing each CDR3 protein once. This table holds about 130,000 distinct CDR3 sequences, around 93% found once. This chain joins TRBV12-3 or TRBV12-4 and TRBJ1-3; a possible D gene is TRBD1 (5 bases). This sequence originates from a human donor with Susac syndrome. The material sequenced was CD8+ T cells from PBMCs. CDR3 nucleotide sequence: TGTCACTCAGGGCTCGGAAACACCATATATTTT. Its protein product is CHSGLGNTIYF.